This TCR beta chain was sequenced in a study of shared clonotypes between healthy human individuals (dated by TCRdb to about 2020). Context from the whole study: Three men and two women, aged 18 to 49 years, made up the cohort. For each donor, CD4 naive and CD4 memory were each run on three plates, CD8 naive on two plates, and CD8 memory on one plate. The study deeply sequenced blood TCR repertoires of about five healthy adults to estimate repertoire size and the extent of clonotype sharing between individuals. To increase sequencing depth and limit assay-specific biases, TCR repertoire library preparation and sequencing were carried out by different laboratories using diverse techniques. Between about 0.94 and 8.9 billion PBMCs per donor were obtained by leukapheresis.

The junction shows trimming of 0 bases on V and 0 bases on J, plus 8 bases between the germline ends. CDR1 and CDR2 (SGDLS, YYNGEE) derive from the germline V gene. Including the terminal cysteine and phenylalanine, the CDR3 comprises 15 residues. CDR3 DNA only is kept here, 45 bases in frame from base 1. This clone has just one count. Its antigen is unknown. Base qualities were left out, and no much larger clone turns up one base away. This sample includes further DNA sequences coding for the same CDR3. TCR CDR3 regions were amplified from genomic DNA by multiplex PCR using the deep immunoSEQ assay. For each cell subset, the extracted genomic DNA was distributed evenly across all wells of several immunoSEQ 96-well plates, and each plate served as one replicate. For sorted subsets, each replicate PCR was loaded with 150 to 250 ng genomic DNA, equivalent to 25,000 to 35,000 T cell genomes. Purified libraries were measured with a Qubit 3.0 fluorometer, size-checked on a Bioanalyzer 2100, and measured again with the KAPA Library Quantification kit. Every immunoSEQ 96-well plate was sequenced on a separate single-read 150-cycle Illumina NextSeq 550 flow cell. On the authors' methods: The immunoSEQ output contained only junctional sequences without quality scores, so filtering could not match that applied to full-length reads. To assign V/J genes and CDR3, sequences were annotated against IMGT germline references using PyIR, a Python wrapper for IgBLAST v1.9. Reads were removed for weak V/J assignments (E-value above 1e-6), missing CDR3, stop codons, out-of-frame junctions, or ambiguous translated residues. V3J clonotypes were defined as sequences sharing an identical inferred V gene, J gene, and CDR3 amino acid sequence. Percentage overlap between repertoires was computed as shared unique clonotypes divided by the size of the smaller repertoire. Three approaches were used to assess repertoire richness: RTK rarefaction, the Chao1 estimator, and Recon v2.1 estimates of unobserved clonotypes. For all TCRbeta clonotypes obtained by the gDNA method from a few donors, generation probabilities were computed with OLGA. TCRdb carries this immuneACCESS record with in-frame sequences only. Its versions omit some clonotypes, under half of them owing to an unresolved V gene in the studies checked, with the rest unexplained. V, J and clone size derive from that table, while D and trimming were established from the DNA sequence. The sample includes about 2.1 million clones, with 90% to 95% observed a single time. The ten largest clones represent about 1.8% of the sample.

General findings and caveats noted by the study authors: Naive subsets generally had larger estimated clonotype richness than memory subsets did. Pairwise subsampling led to the expectation that sequencing depth would affect the degree of clonotype sharing among donors. Rarefaction of sorted-subset datasets indicated incomplete sequencing despite the large sequencing depth. Only blood was sampled, and tissue TCR repertoires likely differ from those in blood. Compared with non-shared clonotypes, the clonotypes found in all four sorted-subset donors had higher generation probabilities. The small number of donors limited the genetic and exposure-history diversity represented. When several donors were compared, the shared fraction of clonotypes was about 5.2% for naive CD4, about 4% for naive CD8, more than 2% for memory CD4, and roughly 0.43% for memory CD8.

For the CD8 naive samples, CD45RO-negative cells were positively selected for CCR7, yielding a CD45RA+CCR7+ population from which TemRA cells were excluded. Healthy HIV-negative adults with no recently reported acute infections or vaccinations were included as donors. Every donor was a Caucasian adult living in Nashville, Tennessee, USA. Blood was collected by leukapheresis, and PBMCs were isolated by Ficoll-Histopaque density gradient centrifugation and then cryopreserved in liquid nitrogen vapor phase. Analytical flow cytometry was used to check the purity and quantity of each magnetically sorted T cell population. Genomic DNA was isolated from every sorted fraction and measured by UV absorbance on a Nanodrop 2000c.

This sequence originates from a man between 18 and 29 years old in good health. Some clones in this sample may be carry-over from other donors' samples. What was sequenced was naive CD8+ T cells from PBMCs. Per the publication, the cell subset or site label means: CD45RA+CCR7+. The chain was built from TRBV9 and TRBJ2-3; the D gene is not confidently resolved. CDR3 loop: CASSVGAGSTDTQYF. In nucleotides, the sequence is TGTGCCAGCAGCGTAGGGGCAGGAAGCACAGATACGCAGTATTTT.